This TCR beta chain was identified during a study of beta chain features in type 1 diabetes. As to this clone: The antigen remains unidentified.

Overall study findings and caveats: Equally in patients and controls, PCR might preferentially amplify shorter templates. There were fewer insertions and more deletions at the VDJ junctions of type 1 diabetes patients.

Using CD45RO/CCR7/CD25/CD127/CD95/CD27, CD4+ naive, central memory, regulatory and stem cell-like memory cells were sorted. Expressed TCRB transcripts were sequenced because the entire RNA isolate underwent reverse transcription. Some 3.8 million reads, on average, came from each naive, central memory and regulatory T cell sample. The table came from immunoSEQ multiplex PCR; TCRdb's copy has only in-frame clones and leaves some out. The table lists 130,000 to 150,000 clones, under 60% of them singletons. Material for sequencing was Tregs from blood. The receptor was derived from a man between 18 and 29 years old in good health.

The CDR3 loop reads CASTPIAGDSYEQYF. CDR3 DNA: TGTGCCAGTACCCCCATAGCGGGGGACTCCTACGAGCAGTACTTC. The genes are TRBV19 and TRBJ2-7; 9 bases are shared with TRBD2. The CDR3 contains 15 residues. Looked up from germline, CDR1 is LNHDA and CDR2 is SQIVND (reference sequence). The V segment lost 7 bases and the J segment 0 bases; nucleotides outside the gene matches: 7.